These 20 T cell receptor beta chains share one sample of origin, sequenced in a study of blood T cell repertoires in COVID-19 (dated by TCRdb to 2020 to 2022). Libraries were prepared through the immunoSEQ multiplex PCR assay. In TCRdb, the immuneACCESS table is reduced to in-frame sequences with V and J assigned. These tables do not hold every clone; where another copy was compared, an unresolved V gene accounts for under half, and the others remain unexplained. This sample gives just over 95,000 clones in total; roughly 82% of them show up just once. Under 20% of the sample is held by the ten biggest clonotypes. Material for sequencing was peripheral blood. The receptors come from a man older than 75 with acute or convalescent COVID-19.

Only a few counts were recorded for this clone. The V gene is TRBV4-3, the J gene TRBJ1-2, with a weak D call TRBD1 (5 bases). The CDR3 sequence is 14 residues long. Between the trimmed V and J ends, which lost 3 bases and 5 bases, there was a span of 13 bases. CDR1 and CDR2 (germline): LGHNA, YSLEER. CDR3 nucleotide sequence: TGCGCCAGCAGCCAGACAGCTAACGCGTATGGCTACACCTTC. Translated: CASSQTANAYGYTF.

The chain has TRBV27 and TRBJ2-7; tentative D call: TRBD2 (6 bases). Germline assignment: CDR1 MNHEY and CDR2 SMNVEV (reference sequence). CDR3 length equals 13 residues. Trimming took 4 bases from V and 7 from J, leaving 14 bases between them. The CDR3 sequence: CASSSERAGEQYF. The CDR3 DNA is TGTGCCAGCAGTTCCGAGCGGGCGGGGGAGCAGTACTTC.

The chain joins TRBV5-6 to TRBJ2-3; possibly TRBD2 for D (6 bases). Trimming left V 3 bases short and J 2 bases short, with 13 bases between. CDR3 size: 15 residues. Germline loops: CDR1 SGHDT, CDR2 YYEEEE. The CDR3 DNA reads as TGTGCCAGCAGCTGGGCGGGAAGAAACACAGATACGCAGTATTTT. Protein: CASSWAGRNTDTQYF.

This chain uses TRBV25-1 with TRBJ1-2; 9 nucleotides agree with TRBD1. V lost 5 bases, J lost 6 bases, and 4 bases stayed unmatched. CDR1 and CDR2 (germline): MGHDK, SYGVNS. The CDR3 runs 13 residues. CDR3 amino acids: CASSPQGANGYTF. The CDR3 DNA follows: TGTGCCAGCAGTCCACAGGGGGCGAATGGCTACACCTTC.

The chain recombines TRBV12-3 or TRBV12-4 with TRBJ2-3, with 7 bases matching TRBD2. The CDR3 sequence is 13 residues long. The V segment lost 3 bases and the J segment 6 bases; nucleotides outside the gene matches: 3. The CDR3 sequence: CASSLGGSDTQYF. As DNA, the CDR3 is TGTGCCAGCAGTTTGGGGGGGTCGGATACGCAGTATTTT.

The chain couples TRBV9 to TRBJ1-3; D remains unclear. The V gene lost 0 bases and the J gene lost 6 bases, with 10 bases spanning the gap. This CDR3 has 14 residues. The germline gives CDR1 SGDLS, CDR2 YYNGEE. CDR3 nucleotides: TGTGCCAGCAGCGTAGCAGGAACTGAAAACACCATATATTTT. This encodes CASSVAGTENTIYF.

Note on this clone: Germline and junction disagree at one end, which may indicate a read error. This chain links TRBV9 with TRBJ2-6; 10 bases line up with TRBD2. The germline CDR1 and CDR2 sequences are SGDLS and YYNGEE. This CDR3 contains 17 residues. The CDR3 nucleotides are TGTGCCCGCAGCAGGAGCGGGGGGGCAGACGGGGCCAACGTCCTGACTTTC. Its translation: CARSRSGGADGANVLTF.

V is TRBV5-6 and J is TRBJ2-1; D remains ambiguous. The CDR3 is 13 amino acids. Per germline, CDR1 SGHDT and CDR2 YYEEEE. The ends were cut back, 2 bases at V and 7 bases at J, with 10 bases in the middle. The CDR3 nucleotides read TGTGCCAGCAGCTTACCGGGTTTTAATGAGCAGTTCTTC. This gives the protein CASSLPGFNEQFF.

The chain uses TRBV7-2 and TRBJ1-5, with 8 bases that match TRBD1. The CDR3 is made up of 13 amino acids. The V segment lost 5 bases and the J segment 7 bases; nucleotides outside the gene matches: 4. CDR1 and CDR2 from the germline V gene are SGHTA and FQGNSA. This chain's CDR3 is CASSIQGEQPQHF. CDR3 nucleotide sequence: TGTGCCAGCAGCATACAGGGGGAACAGCCCCAGCATTTT.

This clone appeared a few times. V usage is TRBV7-2 and J usage is TRBJ2-7, with 8 bases lining up with TRBD2. This CDR3 has 16 residues. In germline, CDR1 is SGHTA, CDR2 FQGNSA. Trimming took 2 bases from V and 0 from J; bases not matched to a gene: 6. In nucleotides, the CDR3 is TGTGCCAGCAGCTTAAGAACGAGCGGGAGCTCCTACGAGCAGTACTTC. This sequence encodes CASSLRTSGSSYEQYF.

The chain is built from TRBV27 and TRBJ1-3; tentative D call: TRBD1 (5 bases). CDR1 and CDR2 from the germline V gene are MNHEY and SMNVEV (reference sequence). V shed 6 bases and J shed 8 bases, with 20 bases lying between them. The CDR3 contains 15 residues. The CDR3 nucleotides are TGTGCCAGCAGGAAAGCAAGGGGTGGGGTCGACACCATATATTTT. Its translation is CASRKARGGVDTIYF.

The chain links TRBV12-3 or TRBV12-4 to TRBJ1-1; D gene ambiguous. V dropped 3 bases and J dropped 6 bases, with 8 bases sitting between them. The CDR3 runs 12 residues. The DNA for the CDR3 is TGTGCCAGCAGTTTGAGGTGGCCTGAAGCTTTCTTT. Protein product: CASSLRWPEAFF.

The chain links TRBV27 to TRBJ1-1, with D possibly being TRBD1 (5 bases). This CDR3 is built from 14 residues. CDR1 is MNHEY and CDR2 is SMNVEV in the germline V gene (reference sequence). V gave up 5 bases and J gave up 1 base, with 11 bases separating them. As DNA, the CDR3 is TGTGCCAGCAGTCCGAGACAGAGGAACACTGAAGCTTTCTTT. Amino acid sequence: CASSPRQRNTEAFF.

The chain has TRBV19 and TRBJ1-5, with a possible D match to TRBD1 (5 bases). V shed 6 bases and J shed 2 bases, with 5 bases lying between them. The CDR3 consists of 12 residues. In germline, CDR1 is LNHDA, CDR2 SQIVND (reference sequence). The CDR3 spells CASRQGNQPQHF. The CDR3 DNA is TGTGCCAGTAGACAGGGCAATCAGCCCCAGCATTTT. Supplemented by reference TRBV19 and TRBJ1-5, the full variable domain reads DGGITQSPKYLFRKEGQNVTLSCEQNLNHDAMYWYRQDPGQGLRLIYYSQIVNDFQKGDIAEGYSVSREKKESFPLTVTSAQKNPTAFYLCASRQGNQPQHFGDGTRLSIL.

This chain links TRBV4-2 with TRBJ2-2; TRBD2 matches at 10 bases. V was clipped by 3 bases and J by 3 bases; unmatched bases: 7. The CDR3 spans 17 residues. In germline, CDR1 is LGHNA, CDR2 YNFKEQ. The CDR3 bases are TGTGCCAGCAGCCAGAAGATAGCGGGAGGTCACACCGGGGAGCTGTTTTTT. Its translation: CASSQKIAGGHTGELFF.

This clone has only one observation. The rearrangement joins TRBV15 to TRBJ2-7; D is undetermined. Germline V gene data show CDR1 as LNHNV and CDR2 as YYDKDF (reference sequence). The CDR3 length is 13 residues. V was pared by 1 base and J by 4 bases, with 8 bases between. CDR3 sequence reads: CATSRVVEYEQYF. Here the CDR3 DNA reads TGTGCCACCAGCAGAGTCGTCGAGTACGAGCAGTACTTC.

The genes are TRBV6-5 and TRBJ2-3, with D maybe TRBD1 (6 bases). Trimming took off 7 bases at V and 3 bases at J, with 11 bases between the two ends. The CDR3 extends over 13 amino acids. Germline CDR1 and CDR2: MNHEY and SVGAGI. Here the CDR3 DNA reads TGTGCCAGCAACCAACAGGGAACAGATACGCAGTATTTT. Translating gives CASNQQGTDTQYF.

The CDR3 sequence is CASSSTGRETQYF. Here the CDR3 DNA reads TGTGCCAGCAGCTCGACAGGGCGAGAGACCCAGTACTTC. The rearrangement links TRBV7-8 to TRBJ2-5; 7 bases match TRBD1. The V and J ends lost 4 bases and 4 bases, in that order; junction bases with no gene match: 3. CDR3 length: 13 amino acids. CDR1 and CDR2 (germline): SGHVS, FQNEAQ.

The CDR3 region is CASSSLQGAGELFF. The DNA for the CDR3 is TGTGCCAGCAGCTCCCTACAGGGGGCCGGGGAGCTGTTTTTT. J is TRBJ2-2 and V is TRBV7-8; 8 bases agree with TRBD1. This CDR3 region has 14 residues. Germline-derived CDR1 and CDR2 are SGHVS and FQNEAQ. V lost 4 bases, J lost 6 bases, and 4 bases stayed unmatched.

The chain has TRBV30 and TRBJ2-7; D may be TRBD1 (5 bases). Germline CDR1 is GTSNPN and CDR2 is SVGIG (reference sequence). The CDR3 is 18 amino acids. The V end lost 0 bases, the J end lost 0 bases, and 21 bases lay between the germline ends. In DNA, the CDR3 is TGTGCCTGGAGTGTAGGGGTGGTAATGGGGCCCCCCTCCTACGAGCAGTACTTC. The encoded protein is CAWSVGVVMGPPSYEQYF.